These 3 T cell receptor beta chains share one sample of origin, sequenced in a study of response to subunit inactivated influenza vaccine. MiXCR, applied by TCRdb to the RT-PCR reads, yields one record per CDR3 protein. Seen here are about 780,000 distinct CDR3 sequences, approximately 18% observed once, and the top ten hold roughly 10%. The sample was PBMCs from blood, taken around 5 days after vaccination. The receptors shown here come from a man over 45 who received an inactivated influenza vaccine.

The chain has TRBV5-6 and TRBJ2-7, with 7 bases fitting TRBD1. The J segment lost 6 bases and the V segment lost 2 bases, leaving 8 bases of the junction unmatched. Germline loops: CDR1 SGHDT, CDR2 YYEEEE. There are 14 residues in the CDR3. The CDR3 region is CASSFRGGAAEQYF. The CDR3 nucleotides read TGTGCCAGCAGCTTTCGAGGGGGCGCGGCCGAGCAGTACTTC.

Only a few counts were recorded for this clonotype. The J gene is TRBJ1-2, the V gene TRBV9; D unresolved. Germline lookup yields CDR1 SGDLS and CDR2 YYNGEE. The CDR3 covers 10 residues. V shed 2 bases and J shed 5 bases, with 1 base lying between them. CDR3 DNA sequence: TGTGCCAGCAGCGTTTATGGCTACACCTTC. Amino acids: CASSVYGYTF.

This clonotype was picked up a small number of times. J is TRBJ2-1 and V is TRBV20-1; D is ambiguous. V was clipped by 5 bases and J by 8 bases, with 19 bases between them. Germline V gene data show CDR1 as DFQATT and CDR2 as SNEGSKA (reference sequence). The CDR3 is made up of 14 amino acids. The CDR3 coding sequence is TGCAGTGCTTACCCCCGGGTAGCAGGTTATGAGCAGTTCTTC. Translation: CSAYPRVAGYEQFF.